These 9 T cell receptor beta chains share one sample of origin, sequenced in a study of T cell responses to AZD1222 COVID-19 vaccine (dated by TCRdb to the early 2020s). The method behind the library was the immunoSEQ multiplex PCR assay. TCRdb holds this immuneACCESS table with in-frame rearrangements only. Some clones are missing; in checked studies, unresolved V genes explain under half, and the rest has no known cause. The sample table holds approximately 100,000 clones, of which about 89% were seen once. 3% to 3.5% of the sample goes to the ten largest clones. Taken with the paper, the label for time point translates to: about 28 days (+/-7) after the second vaccine dose. The treatment or condition label, as the study defines it: meningococcal conjugate vaccine given as trial control. The input for sequencing was peripheral blood, taken 28 days after the second dose of the MenACWY control vaccine. The source of these receptors is an adult who received the MenACWY meningococcal vaccine as a control.

The rearrangement uses TRBV24-1 and TRBJ1-2; tentatively, D is TRBD1 (5 bases). The length of the CDR3 is 15 residues. With 7 bases removed from V and 3 bases from J, the gap between germline ends came to 17 bases. Germline V gene lookup returns CDR1 KGHDR and CDR2 SFDVKD. The CDR3 DNA reads as TGTGCCACCAGGTGGAGGGTCCGGACATACTATGGCTACACCTTC. Its protein is CATRWRVRTYYGYTF.

This clone has more than one count but fewer than ten. This chain links TRBV5-4 with TRBJ2-5; the D gene could be TRBD1 or TRBD2 (5 bases each). With 5 bases removed from V and 5 bases from J, the gap between germline ends came to 16 bases. This CDR3 is built from 14 residues. Germline CDR1 SGHNT, CDR2 YYREEE (reference sequence). CDR3 in amino acids: CASSSRGSRETQYF. For the CDR3, the DNA is TGTGCCAGCAGTTCCCGGGGCAGCCGTGAGACCCAGTACTTC.

The rearrangement joins TRBV6-5 to TRBJ1-6, with TRBD1 matching over 7 bases. Trimming cost V 5 bases and J 9 bases; bases outside gene matches: 1. The germline V gene has CDR1 MNHEY and CDR2 SVGAGI. The CDR3 spans 12 residues. The CDR3 region is CASSRQGSPLHF. In DNA form, the CDR3 reads TGTGCCAGCAGTAGACAGGGTTCACCCCTCCACTTT.

This rearrangement joins TRBV11-3 to TRBJ1-1; D perhaps matches TRBD1 (5 bases). The CDR3 consists of 15 residues. CDR1 is SGHNT, CDR2 YENEEA, per germline. V was cut by 1 base and J by 1 base, with 10 bases left in between. The CDR3 protein is CASSLGAGTNTEAFF. DNA for the CDR3: TGTGCCAGCAGCTTAGGCGCAGGGACGAACACTGAAGCTTTCTTT.

The chain uses TRBV3-1 (or the pseudogene TRBV3-2) and TRBJ1-2; D ambiguous. V was shortened by 1 base and J by 8 bases, with 14 bases between the two germline ends. There are 14 residues in the CDR3. Germline V gene lookup returns CDR1 LGHDT and CDR2 YNNKEL (reference sequence). CDR3 nucleotide sequence: TGTGCCAGCAGCCAAGGGTACGCGGGTATGGGCTACACCTTC. Translation gives CASSQGYAGMGYTF.

This chain joins TRBV2 and TRBJ2-6; D not resolved. This CDR3 is 13 amino acids long. V was pared by 6 bases and J by 3 bases, with 6 bases between. The germline V gene has CDR1 SNHLY and CDR2 FYNNEI. This chain's CDR3 is CASRGDGANVLTF. CDR3 sequence (DNA): TGTGCCAGCAGAGGAGATGGGGCCAACGTCCTGACTTTC.

The chain combines TRBV11-2 with TRBJ2-5; 7 positions agree with TRBD1. The V and J ends lost 1 base and 0 bases, in that order; junction bases with no gene match: 8. This CDR3 comprises 17 residues. Germline loops: CDR1 SGHAT, CDR2 FQNNGV. CDR3 residues: CASSLGIGGQHQETQYF. Here the CDR3 DNA reads TGTGCCAGCAGCTTAGGGATTGGGGGACAGCACCAAGAGACCCAGTACTTC.

J is TRBJ2-7 and V is TRBV19; unclear D gene. The CDR3 covers 13 residues. CDR1 and CDR2 from the germline V gene are LNHDA and SQIVND (reference sequence). V was clipped by 5 bases and J by 2 bases, with 10 bases between them. The CDR3 bases are TGTGCCAGTAGTGCGAGTCCCACCTACGAGCAGTACTTC. It encodes CASSASPTYEQYF.

This clone was seen a few times. This chain links TRBV24-1 with TRBJ1-3; 7 nucleotides agree with TRBD1. V trimming: 5 bases; J trimming: 1 base; junction bases outside the gene matches: 4. The length of the CDR3 is 15 residues. Per the germline V gene, CDR1 is KGHDR and CDR2 is SFDVKD. The CDR3 protein is CATSGQGVSGNTIYF. The CDR3 coding sequence is TGTGCCACCAGTGGGCAGGGGGTATCTGGAAACACCATATATTTT.